The 29 T cell receptor beta chains below were found in one sample sequenced in a study of beta chain features in type 1 diabetes. The study, taken as a whole, reports: All four CD4+ subsets of Type 1 diabetes patients contained TCRB CDR3s that were moderately but significantly shorter.

Antigens of these TCRs are unknown. Expressed TCRB transcripts were sequenced after all isolated RNA was converted to cDNA. Sequencing was performed with immunoSEQ multiplex PCR; in TCRdb, only in-frame clones are kept and a portion is missing. The sample shows fewer than 450,000 clones, approximately 13% of them seen only once. The sample taken for sequencing was naive CD4+ T cells from blood. The receptors derive from a woman between 18 and 29 years old with type 1 diabetes.

This chain connects TRBV28 to TRBJ2-3, with D perhaps matching TRBD2 (5 bases). Germline loops: CDR1 MDHEN, CDR2 SYDVKM. Trimming stripped 6 bases from V and 3 bases from J, with 16 bases between. This CDR3 has 15 amino acids. Here the CDR3 DNA reads TGTGCCAGCAGCCCCGGACTTGGTGAAACAGATACGCAGTATTTT. Its protein product is CASSPGLGETDTQYF.

The V and J genes are TRBV7-6 and TRBJ2-5; 9 bases are a match to TRBD1. CDR3 size: 16 residues. Germline-derived CDR1 and CDR2 are SGHVS and FNYEAQ. V shed 1 base and J 5 bases; nucleotides not matched to a gene: 8. CDR3 loop: CASSLVAGTGWETQYF. Written as DNA, the CDR3 is TGTGCCAGCAGCTTAGTTGCCGGGACAGGGTGGGAGACCCAGTACTTC.

This rearrangement joins TRBV9 to TRBJ2-3; TRBD2 might be the D (7 bases). Germline CDR1 reads SGDLS; CDR2 reads YYNGEE. This CDR3 comprises 14 residues. V was pared by 0 bases and J by 6 bases, with 11 bases between. The CDR3 nucleotides are TGTGCCAGCAGCGTAGTAGGGGGGGCGGATACGCAGTATTTT. It yields the protein CASSVVGGADTQYF.

This clone was detected a few times. The chain couples TRBV7-2 to TRBJ2-7, with 8 bases fitting TRBD1. There are 15 residues in the CDR3. Per the germline V gene, CDR1 is SGHTA and CDR2 is FQGNSA. With 5 bases clipped from V and 2 bases from J, the junction kept 8 bases outside the gene matches. For the CDR3, the DNA is TGTGCCAGCAGCCCTGGAGCGACAGGGGCCTACGAGCAGTACTTC. Translation: CASSPGATGAYEQYF.

The J gene is TRBJ2-5, the V gene TRBV9; 10 nucleotides line up with TRBD2. This CDR3 region has 18 residues. Germline CDR1 is SGDLS and CDR2 is YYNGEE. Germline trimming cut 0 bases from V and 1 base from J; bases unmatched to any gene: 9. This CDR3 is CASSVGFAGTSAQETQYF. CDR3 coding DNA: TGTGCCAGCAGCGTAGGATTCGCCGGGACTAGCGCCCAAGAGACCCAGTACTTC.

The V and J genes are TRBV6-5 and TRBJ2-1, with D perhaps matching TRBD2 (5 bases). Germline V lookup: CDR1 MNHEY, CDR2 SVGAGI. V was trimmed by 2 bases and J by 0 bases, leaving 8 bases between them. The CDR3 has 15 residues. In DNA form, the CDR3 reads TGTGCCAGCAGTTACCTGGGGAGCTCCTACAATGAGCAGTTCTTC. Its protein is CASSYLGSSYNEQFF.

This clone came up a few times. Other DNA sequences in the same sample also yield this CDR3. The genes are TRBV2 and TRBJ2-5; D is uncertain. Germline CDR1 and CDR2: SNHLY and FYNNEI. CDR3 size: 12 residues. V lost 4 bases to trimming and J lost 2 bases, with 5 bases between them. CDR3 amino acids: CASSGEQETQYF. The CDR3 nucleotides are TGTGCCAGCAGTGGCGAACAAGAGACCCAGTACTTC.

This clone was found a few times. This chain links TRBV7-3 with TRBJ2-6; maybe TRBD2 (5 bases). V lost 2 bases and J 1 base, leaving 9 bases between the germline ends. CDR1 is SGHTA and CDR2 is FQGTGA in the germline V gene. The CDR3 is made up of 16 amino acids. The CDR3 bases are TGTGCCAGCAGCTTAGTCCCGGGATCTGGGGCCAACGTCCTGACTTTC. Its protein product is CASSLVPGSGANVLTF.

The CDR3 DNA follows: TGTGCCAGCGGTATGGGGCAAAGCACAGATACGCAGTATTTT. Protein sequence: CASGMGQSTDTQYF. The chain couples TRBV6-6 to TRBJ2-3; possibly TRBD1 for D (5 bases). V was pared by 8 bases and J by 0 bases, with 12 bases between. In germline, CDR1 is MNHNY, CDR2 SVGAGI (reference sequence). The CDR3 length is 14 residues.

The chain uses TRBV5-4 and TRBJ2-1; TRBD2 might be the D (6 bases). The V gene lost 3 bases and the J gene lost 3 bases, with 16 bases spanning the gap. CDR1 is SGHNT and CDR2 is YYREEE in the germline V gene (reference sequence). This CDR3 spans 16 amino acids. The CDR3: CASSSARAGRYNEQFF. The CDR3 DNA reads TGTGCCAGCAGCTCGGCGCGAGCGGGCCGCTACAATGAGCAGTTCTTC.

Only a few counts were recorded for this clone. This chain uses TRBV5-1 with TRBJ1-5; D gene ambiguous. CDR3 size: 13 residues. V shed 0 bases and J shed 7 bases, with 8 bases lying between them. Germline CDR1 and CDR2: SGHRS and YFSETQ. In DNA, the CDR3 is TGCGCCAGCAGCTTGGTAGAGGGCCAGCCCCAGCATTTT. As protein: CASSLVEGQPQHF.

On this clone itself: Distinct nucleotide sequences in the sample also encode this CDR3. V is TRBV18 and J is TRBJ1-1; D unclear. Germline V gene sequence: CDR1 KGHSH, CDR2 LQKENI. The CDR3 sequence is 13 residues long. The ends were cut back, 1 base at V and 1 base at J, with 4 bases in the middle. The DNA for the CDR3 is TGTGCCAGCTCACCACTCGGGAACACTGAAGCTTTCTTT. Residues: CASSPLGNTEAFF. Full variable domain (outside the CDR3, taken from reference TRBV18 and TRBJ1-1): NAGVMQNPRHLVRRRGQEARLRCSPMKGHSHVYWYRQLPEEGLKFMVYLQKENIIDESGMPKERFSAEFPKEGPSILRIQQVVRGDSAAYFCASSPLGNTEAFFGQGTRLTVV.

The V gene is TRBV5-4, the J gene TRBJ2-7; 10 bases are a match to TRBD1. V dropped 4 bases and J dropped 6; count of bases not matched to a gene: 10. The CDR3 has 15 residues. Germline values: CDR1 SGHNT, CDR2 YYREEE (reference sequence). The CDR3, as DNA: TGTGCCAGCAGCCCCGGGACAGGGGATACGGGCGAGCAGTACTTC. It yields the protein CASSPGTGDTGEQYF.

The chain recombines TRBV11-1 with TRBJ2-7, with no clear D. The length of the CDR3 is 14 residues. The ends were cut back, 0 bases at V and 3 bases at J, with 9 bases in the middle. Per germline, CDR1 SGHAT and CDR2 FQDESV (reference sequence). The CDR3 region is CASSLAGRYYEQYF. DNA for the CDR3: TGTGCCAGCAGCTTAGCTGGTAGATACTACGAGCAGTACTTC. Using reference TRBV11-1 and TRBJ2-7 for the parts outside the CDR3, the full variable domain is EAEVAQSPRYKITEKSQAVAFWCDPISGHATLYWYRQILGQGPELLVQFQDESVVDDSQLPKDRFSAERLKGVDSTLKIQPAELGDSAMYLCASSLAGRYYEQYFGPGTRLTVT.

The gene calls are TRBV7-2 and TRBJ1-2; 7 bases match TRBD1. Trimming took 5 bases from V and 11 from J; bases not matched to a gene: 5. The length of the CDR3 is 11 residues. Germline V CDR1 and CDR2: SGHTA, FQGNSA. The CDR3 loop reads CASSADRRYTF. The CDR3 DNA follows: TGTGCCAGCAGCGCGGACAGGCGGTACACCTTC.

This sequence joins TRBV30 and TRBJ1-4; D is ambiguous. Trimming stripped 2 bases from V and 0 bases from J, with 7 bases between. Germline-derived CDR1 and CDR2 are GTSNPN and SVGIG (reference sequence). This CDR3 has 14 residues. CDR3 loop: CAWSLLSTNEKLFF. CDR3 DNA sequence: TGTGCCTGGAGTTTGCTATCAACTAATGAAAAACTGTTTTTT.

This clone appeared a few times. This chain links TRBV28 with TRBJ1-5; D might be TRBD1 (6 bases). Per the germline V gene, CDR1 is MDHEN and CDR2 is SYDVKM. The germline V and J ends were trimmed by 7 bases and 5 bases, with 12 bases remaining between them. This CDR3 spans 13 amino acids. CDR3 DNA sequence: TGTGCCAGCATTACAGGGCGTTATCAGCCCCAGCATTTT. Translated, it gives CASITGRYQPQHF.

The chain has TRBV5-4 and TRBJ2-7; TRBD1 matches at 9 bases. This CDR3 is 16 amino acids long. Losses at the gene ends were 0 bases for V and 9 bases for J; bases not matched to a gene: 13. The germline V gene encodes CDR1 SGHNT and CDR2 YYREEE (reference sequence). CDR3 DNA sequence: TGTGCCAGCAGCTTGGGCCCCGGGACAGGGATTGTTGGGCAGTACGTC. Protein sequence: CASSLGPGTGIVGQYV.

This clone appeared a few times. This sequence joins TRBV19 and TRBJ2-1; 13 nucleotides line up with TRBD2. The V and J ends lost 9 bases and 7 bases, in that order; junction bases with no gene match: 9. Germline V gene sequence: CDR1 LNHDA, CDR2 SQIVND (reference sequence). The CDR3 loop spans 15 amino acids. For the CDR3, the DNA is TGTGCCAGCCGTGGGACTAGCGGGACCTGGAATGAGCAGTTCTTC. It translates to CASRGTSGTWNEQFF.

This clone has only a few counts. The rearrangement links TRBV7-8 to TRBJ1-1; TRBD1 might be the D (5 bases). V shed 3 bases and J shed 2 bases, with 10 bases lying between them. The CDR3 length is 14 residues. Germline lookup yields CDR1 SGHVS and CDR2 FQNEAQ. CDR3 loop: CASSFAGLNTEAFF. As DNA, the CDR3 is TGTGCCAGCAGCTTCGCAGGGCTAAACACTGAAGCTTTCTTT.

The chain uses TRBV6-1 and TRBJ2-3; 7 positions match TRBD2. The CDR3 runs 16 residues. V lost 4 bases, J lost 2 bases, and 9 bases stayed unmatched. Germline lookup yields CDR1 MNHNS and CDR2 SASEGT. The CDR3 region is CASSVGSGQFTDTQYF. CDR3 nucleotide sequence: TGTGCCAGCAGTGTCGGTAGCGGGCAGTTCACAGATACGCAGTATTTT.

The chain links TRBV6-5 to TRBJ2-3, with TRBD1 matching over 8 bases. Losses at the gene ends were 6 bases for V and 6 bases for J; bases not matched to a gene: 11. This CDR3 comprises 15 residues. CDR1 is MNHEY, CDR2 SVGAGI, per germline. CDR3 sequence: CASSPRRTGSDTQYF. In DNA, the CDR3 is TGTGCCAGCAGCCCCCGCCGGACAGGGTCGGATACGCAGTATTTT.

The J gene is TRBJ2-3, the V gene TRBV7-9, with D possibly matching TRBD2 (5 bases). This CDR3 region has 16 residues. With 4 bases removed from V and 2 bases from J, the gap between germline ends came to 16 bases. The germline V gene encodes CDR1 SEHNR and CDR2 FQNEAQ (reference sequence). The CDR3 reads CASSSGVGVYTDTQYF. CDR3 bases: TGTGCCAGCAGCTCGGGCGTGGGAGTGTACACAGATACGCAGTATTTT.

The chain couples TRBV19 to TRBJ2-1; tentative D call: TRBD2 (6 bases). Germline CDR1 and CDR2: LNHDA and SQIVND (reference sequence). The V end was cut by 7 bases, the J end by 0 bases, with 16 bases between. The CDR3 sequence is 16 residues long. The CDR3 is CASIGRDGSSYNEQFF. For the CDR3, the DNA is TGTGCCAGTATTGGAAGGGACGGGAGCTCCTACAATGAGCAGTTCTTC.

This clone was counted a few times. This chain uses TRBV10-3 with TRBJ1-4, with D maybe TRBD1 (5 bases). The CDR3 has 13 amino acids. Germline CDR1 reads ENHRY; CDR2 reads SYGVKD. The ends were cut back, 6 bases at V and 7 bases at J, with 12 bases in the middle. CDR3 amino acids: CAISYRQREKLFF. The CDR3 nucleotides read TGTGCCATCAGCTACAGACAGCGTGAAAAACTGTTTTTT.

This chain uses TRBV19 with TRBJ2-3; a weak D match, TRBD2 (6 bases). The CDR3 covers 15 residues. Trimming took off 1 base at V and 0 bases at J, with 8 bases between the two ends. Germline V lookup: CDR1 LNHDA, CDR2 SQIVND (reference sequence). In nucleotides, the CDR3 is TGTGCCAGTAGTATAGGGGGGACTAGCACAGATACGCAGTATTTT. This sequence encodes CASSIGGTSTDTQYF. The whole variable domain, filled in from reference TRBV19 and TRBJ2-3, reads DGGITQSPKYLFRKEGQNVTLSCEQNLNHDAMYWYRQDPGQGLRLIYYSQIVNDFQKGDIAEGYSVSREKKESFPLTVTSAQKNPTAFYLCASSIGGTSTDTQYFGPGTRLTVL.

This clone occurred a few times. The V and J genes are TRBV28 and TRBJ2-1, with TRBD2 matching 9 bases. In germline, CDR1 is MDHEN, CDR2 SYDVKM. The CDR3 is 14 amino acids. J gave up 8 bases and V 2 bases, and 4 bases lay outside the gene matches. CDR3 loop: CASSLGTSRDEQFF. The CDR3 bases are TGTGCCAGCAGTTTAGGGACTAGCAGGGATGAGCAGTTCTTC.

This chain links TRBV25-1 with TRBJ2-5; tentatively, D is TRBD1 (7 bases). CDR3 length: 13 amino acids. Trimming took off 2 bases at V and 6 bases at J, with 10 bases between the two ends. Germline V CDR1 and CDR2: MGHDK, SYGVNS. In DNA, the CDR3 is TGTGCCAGCAGTGAAGGAGGGGGCCAGACCCAGTACTTC. Translation gives CASSEGGGQTQYF.

The chain is built from TRBV29-1 and TRBJ1-1; D not certain. The germline gives CDR1 SQVTM, CDR2 ANQGSEA. The CDR3 extends over 12 amino acids. V gave up 7 bases and J gave up 5 bases, with 14 bases separating them. The CDR3 loop reads CSAEGLGTEAFF. The CDR3 bases are TGCAGCGCAGAGGGATTGGGGACTGAAGCTTTCTTT.